The source of this T cell receptor beta chain is a study of CD8+CD57+ T cells in acquired aplastic anemia. Whole-study context: Across the sorted CD4+ and CD8+ cells, DNA amounts averaged roughly 3 ug. Study-level findings and limits: Patients and controls shared over 25 CD8+ CDR3 sequences, highly expressed in patients. Patients were compared with controls for CD8+ Simpson's diversity, and no significant difference emerged.

V was trimmed by 6 bases and J by 8 bases, leaving 23 bases between them. Germline CDR1 is SNHLY and CDR2 is FYNNEI. The CDR3 covers 16 residues. As for this clonotype: What it recognizes is unknown.

Genomic DNA templated the TCR beta VDJ and CDR3 profiling. MiXCR, applied by TCRdb to the reads, yields one record per CDR3 protein. This sample has about 110,000 distinct CDR3 sequences, with less than 65% found just once. The sequenced sample was sorted CD4+, CD8+, or CD8+CD57+ T cells (not recorded which) from PBMCs. V gene TRBV2 combines with J gene TRBJ1-5; maybe TRBD1 (6 bases). The clonotype comes from a human donor in good health, serving as a control. The CDR3 loop is CASRRMSGGQGEPQHF. The CDR3, as DNA: TGTGCCAGCAGACGGATGTCCGGGGGACAAGGAGAGCCCCAGCATTTT. The entire variable domain, with the rest obtained from reference TRBV2 and TRBJ1-5, is as follows: EPEVTQTPSHQVTQMGQEVILRCVPISNHLYFYWYRQILGQKVEFLVSFYNNEISEKSEIFDDQFSVERPDGSNFTLKIRSTKLEDSAMYFCASRRMSGGQGEPQHFGDGTRLSIL.